The next 11 T cell receptor beta chains were all read from a single sample in a study of regulatory T cells in long-lasting Graves disease. As to time point: persistent/refractory GD, antithyroid drugs over 5 years with positive TRAb. Making the TCR library involved RNA that had been extracted from PBMCs. Arm-PCR of CDR3 regions with iRepertoire HTBI primers generated TCR beta libraries. Via MiXCR, TCRdb re-called the multiplex PCR reads, giving one row per CDR3 protein. The repertoire holds under 450,000 distinct CDR3 sequences, with roughly 24% as singletons. The sequenced sample was peripheral blood mononuclear cells (PBMCs), obtained when the disease was refractory, from a patient treated with antithyroid drugs. The receptors shown here come from a woman aged 40 to 50 with Graves disease.

CDR3 sequence (DNA): TGTGCCTGGAGTGTACTGGGGCACGGGGAGCTGTTTTTT. Protein product: CAWSVLGHGELFF. The rearrangement links TRBV30 to TRBJ2-2, with D possibly being TRBD1 (5 bases). The germline V gene has CDR1 GTSNPN and CDR2 SVGIG (reference sequence). The CDR3 has 13 residues. Deletions cut 0 bases from V and 7 bases from J, with 9 bases between. The full variable domain, completed using reference TRBV30 and TRBJ2-2, is SQTIHQWPATLVQPVGSPLSLECTVEGTSNPNLYWYRQAAGRGLQLLFYSVGIGQISSEVPQNLSASRPQDRQFILSSKKLLLSDSGFYLCAWSVLGHGELFFGEGSRLTVL.

With regard to this clonotype: A much larger clone differs from this one at a single base, so this may be a read error. CDR3 residues: CASSLEGTGPYEQYF. In DNA form, the CDR3 reads TGTGCCAGCAGCTTAGAAGGGACAGGGCCCTACGAGCAGTACTTC. V is TRBV7-9 and J is TRBJ2-7; TRBD1 matches 9 bases. With V trimmed by 1 base and J by 2 bases, 3 bases remained unmatched. There are 15 residues in the CDR3. CDR1 SEHNR and CDR2 FQNEAQ come from the germline V gene (reference sequence).

This chain links TRBV7-9 with TRBJ1-4; 9 bases fit TRBD1. V dropped 2 bases and J dropped 8; count of bases not matched to a gene: 6. The CDR3 runs to 15 residues. Per the germline V gene, CDR1 is SEHNR and CDR2 is FQNEAQ (reference sequence). CDR3 region: CASSLTGGVGEKLFF. The CDR3 DNA sequence: TGTGCCAGCAGCTTAACAGGGGGCGTCGGGGAAAAACTGTTTTTT.

With regard to this clonotype: The junction differs from germline at one of its ends, possibly a read error. This sequence joins TRBV28 and TRBJ2-3, with D uncertain. CDR1 is MDHEN and CDR2 is SYDVKM in the germline V gene. The CDR3 is 14 residues long. CDR3 loop: CASGLWGSTDTQYF. The CDR3 coding sequence is TGTGCCAGCGGTTTATGGGGTAGCACAGATACGCAGTATTTT. Combining the CDR3 with reference TRBV28 and TRBJ2-3 gives the whole variable domain DVKVTQSSRYLVKRTGEKVFLECVQDMDHENMFWYRQDPGLGLRLIYFSYDVKMKEKGDIPEGYSVSREKKERFSLILESASTNQTSMYLCASGLWGSTDTQYFGPGTRLTVL.

This clonotype has ten or more counts. The genes are TRBV28 and TRBJ1-5; 7 bases are shared with TRBD1. The CDR3 extends over 15 amino acids. Germline trimming cut 1 base from V and 6 bases from J; bases unmatched to any gene: 6. The germline gives CDR1 MDHEN, CDR2 SYDVKM. This chain's CDR3 is CASSLSRGGGQPQHF. CDR3 nucleotides: TGTGCCAGCAGTTTATCGAGAGGGGGCGGTCAGCCCCAGCATTTT.

Comments on this clonotype: A single base separates this from a much larger clone, so it may be a read error. The chain combines TRBV30 with TRBJ2-5, with D unresolved. CDR1 and CDR2 from the germline V gene are GTSNPN and SVGIG (reference sequence). This CDR3 contains 13 residues. The CDR3 sequence: CAWGVRIQETQYF. Here the CDR3 DNA reads TGTGCCTGGGGTGTAAGGATTCAAGAGACCCAGTACTTC.

The J gene is TRBJ2-7, the V gene TRBV2; 8 positions agree with TRBD1. The length of the CDR3 is 14 residues. Looked up from germline, CDR1 is SNHLY and CDR2 is FYNNEI. Germline trimming cut 6 bases from V and 2 bases from J; bases unmatched to any gene: 6. This chain's CDR3 is CASSQRTGPYEQYF. The CDR3 coding sequence is TGTGCCAGCAGCCAAAGGACAGGGCCCTACGAGCAGTACTTC. Combining the CDR3 with reference TRBV2 and TRBJ2-7 gives the whole variable domain EPEVTQTPSHQVTQMGQEVILRCVPISNHLYFYWYRQILGQKVEFLVSFYNNEISEKSEIFDDQFSVERPDGSNFTLKIRSTKLEDSAMYFCASSQRTGPYEQYFGPGTRLTVT.

This chain links TRBV5-6 with TRBJ1-5; no reliable D call. The CDR3 contains 14 residues. The germline V gene has CDR1 SGHDT and CDR2 YYEEEE. The ends were cut back, 0 bases at V and 0 bases at J, with 4 bases in the middle. The CDR3 DNA reads TGTGCCAGCAGCTTGGGGGTTAGCAATCAGCCCCAGCATTTT. Translation gives CASSLGVSNQPQHF.

This clonotype was counted at least ten times. The chain recombines TRBV2 with TRBJ1-2, with a weak D call TRBD1 (6 bases). Germline V gives CDR1 SNHLY, CDR2 FYNNEI. The CDR3 is 12 residues long. V was trimmed by 9 bases and J by 0 bases, leaving 8 bases between them. The CDR3 here is CARRTANYGYTF. The CDR3 nucleotides read TGTGCCAGACGGACAGCTAACTATGGCTACACCTTC.

This clonotype has a handful of counts. V gene TRBV11-2 combines with J gene TRBJ1-3, with D possibly TRBD1 on 5 matching bases. This CDR3 has 16 residues. V was cut by 3 bases and J by 0 bases, with 12 bases left in between. The germline gives CDR1 SGHAT, CDR2 FQNNGV. CDR3 sequence (DNA): TGTGCCAGCAGCTTTGGTGACAGACTCTCTGGAAACACCATATATTTT. It is translated as CASSFGDRLSGNTIYF.

This clonotype was counted a few times. For the CDR3, the DNA is TGTGCCACCAGCAGACTAGGGACGGGAAATTCACCCCTCCACTTT. Translating it yields CATSRLGTGNSPLHF. The chain carries TRBV15 and TRBJ1-6; D might be TRBD1 (5 bases). CDR1 and CDR2 from the germline V gene are LNHNV and YYDKDF (reference sequence). V was shortened by 2 bases and J by 7 bases, with 12 bases between the two germline ends. The CDR3 extends over 15 amino acids.